One and the same sample provided the 23 T cell receptor beta chains below, sequenced in a study of shared clonotypes between healthy human individuals. Sequencing was performed with immunoSEQ multiplex PCR; in TCRdb, only in-frame clones are kept and a portion is missing. This table has just over 2,000,000 clones, roughly 94% appearing once. Sequenced: naive CD4+ T cells sorted from blood. Subset of the sample: CD45RA+ positively selected. The source is a man between 18 and 29 years old in good health.

The chain is built from TRBV27 and TRBJ2-3, with 9 bases identical to TRBD1. Trimming took 5 bases from V and 0 from J; bases not matched to a gene: 6. Germline values: CDR1 MNHEY, CDR2 SMNVEV (reference sequence). The CDR3 length is 16 residues. The CDR3 sequence: CASSPWTGASTDTQYF. The CDR3 nucleotides read TGTGCCAGCAGTCCTTGGACAGGGGCTAGCACAGATACGCAGTATTTT.

V is TRBV2 and J is TRBJ2-2; D not resolved. CDR3 length: 14 residues. Germline V gene data show CDR1 as SNHLY and CDR2 as FYNNEI. Trimming cost V 6 bases and J 2 bases, with 10 bases left between them. The CDR3 spells CASSAQSNTGELFF. The CDR3 DNA reads as TGTGCCAGCAGCGCACAGAGCAACACCGGGGAGCTGTTTTTT.

The chain couples TRBV6-5 to TRBJ1-6; D remains ambiguous. Trimming cost V 0 bases and J 6 bases, with 9 bases left between them. The CDR3 contains 15 residues. Germline V gene data show CDR1 as MNHEY and CDR2 as SVGAGI. CDR3 in DNA: TGTGCCAGCAGTTACTCGACAACAGCTAATTCACCCCTCCACTTT. This sequence encodes CASSYSTTANSPLHF.

As DNA, the CDR3 is TGTGCCAGCAGCTTAGATATCCAGGACCACGAGCAGTACTTC. It specifies CASSLDIQDHEQYF. The V gene is TRBV11-2, the J gene TRBJ2-7; no firm D call. From germline, CDR1 is SGHAT and CDR2 FQNNGV. This CDR3 has 14 amino acids. Trimming removed 0 bases at V and 5 bases at J, with 11 bases between.

The rearrangement uses TRBV6-5 and TRBJ2-7; tentative D call: TRBD2 (5 bases). Germline V gives CDR1 MNHEY, CDR2 SVGAGI. CDR3 length equals 14 residues. V dropped 6 bases and J dropped 2 bases, with 14 bases sitting between them. CDR3 in DNA: TGTGCCAGCAGGACACCGGGATACCCCTACGAGCAGTACTTC. Its translation is CASRTPGYPYEQYF.

This clone was recorded once. This chain's CDR3 is CASSQDHGGVTEAFF. CDR3 DNA: TGCGCCAGCAGCCAAGATCACGGAGGGGTCACTGAAGCTTTCTTT. The V call is TRBV4-1, the J call TRBJ1-1, with D possibly TRBD1 on 5 matching bases. This CDR3 has 15 amino acids. Germline assignment: CDR1 MGHRA and CDR2 YSYEKL. V shed 0 bases and J shed 4 bases, with 12 bases lying between them.

This chain links TRBV7-8 with TRBJ2-2, with a weak D call TRBD1 (5 bases). CDR1 is SGHVS and CDR2 is FQNEAQ in the germline V gene. The CDR3 has 17 amino acids. Deletions cut 0 bases from V and 6 bases from J, with 17 bases between. CDR3 residues: CASSLAANLKGAGELFF. As DNA, the CDR3 is TGTGCCAGCAGCTTAGCGGCGAATTTAAAAGGGGCCGGGGAGCTGTTTTTT.

The chain has TRBV5-4 and TRBJ2-1; D possibly uses TRBD1 or TRBD2 (5 bases each). The germline CDR1 and CDR2 sequences are SGHNT and YYREEE (reference sequence). V lost 2 bases and J 5 bases, leaving 14 bases between the germline ends. This CDR3 has 15 residues. The CDR3 DNA is TGTGCCAGCAGCTTTCCATTGGGGGACCACAATGAGCAGTTCTTC. Translated: CASSFPLGDHNEQFF.

The CDR3 reads CASSQTVADTQYF. As DNA, the CDR3 is TGTGCCAGCAGCCAGACTGTCGCGGATACGCAGTATTTT. The chain uses TRBV5-4 and TRBJ2-3; unclear D gene. V was shortened by 4 bases and J by 6 bases, with 12 bases between the two germline ends. This CDR3 is 13 amino acids long. Germline assignment: CDR1 SGHNT and CDR2 YYREEE (reference sequence). Full variable domain (remainder filled in from reference TRBV5-4 and TRBJ2-3): ETGVTQSPTHLIKTRGQQVTLRCSSQSGHNTVSWYQQALGQGPQFIFQYYREEENGRGNFPPRFSGLQFPNYSSELNVNALELDDSALYLCASSQTVADTQYFGPGTRLTVL.

The gene calls are TRBV5-4 and TRBJ2-3; D is undetermined. There are 15 residues in the CDR3. Trimming left V 4 bases short and J 6 bases short, with 18 bases between. The germline gives CDR1 SGHNT, CDR2 YYREEE (reference sequence). The CDR3, as DNA: TGTGCCAGCAGCCGGAACGATAGGGCCGGGGATACGCAGTATTTT. Translated: CASSRNDRAGDTQYF. The full variable domain, completed using reference TRBV5-4 and TRBJ2-3, is ETGVTQSPTHLIKTRGQQVTLRCSSQSGHNTVSWYQQALGQGPQFIFQYYREEENGRGNFPPRFSGLQFPNYSSELNVNALELDDSALYLCASSRNDRAGDTQYFGPGTRLTVL.

The rearrangement joins TRBV7-2 to TRBJ2-2, with 12 bases that match TRBD2. CDR3 length: 19 amino acids. CDR1 is SGHTA and CDR2 is FQGNSA in the germline V gene. V shed 5 bases and J 4 bases; nucleotides not matched to a gene: 14. The CDR3 DNA sequence: TGTGCCAGCAGCACACCAAGACTAGCGGGAGAGCGGAGCACCGGGGAGCTGTTTTTT. Translated: CASSTPRLAGERSTGELFF. The variable domain in full, completed from reference TRBV7-2 and TRBJ2-2, reads GAGVSQSPSNKVTEKGKDVELRCDPISGHTALYWYRQSLGQGLEFLIYFQGNSAPDKSGLPSDRFSAERTGGSVSTLTIQRTQQEDSAVYLCASSTPRLAGERSTGELFFGEGSRLTVL.

Of note for this clone: The sample carries other DNA sequences with the same CDR3. This chain connects TRBV5-4 to TRBJ2-3; 9 bases are shared with TRBD2. CDR1 and CDR2 from the germline V gene are SGHNT and YYREEE (reference sequence). V dropped 1 base and J dropped 2; count of bases not matched to a gene: 2. This CDR3 is 15 amino acids long. CDR3 DNA sequence: TGTGCCAGCAGCTTGTCTAGCGGGAACACAGATACGCAGTATTTT. Translating it yields CASSLSSGNTDTQYF.

This chain links TRBV6-5 with TRBJ1-3, with D tentatively TRBD1 (6 bases). This CDR3 has 15 residues. With 8 bases removed from V and 3 bases from J, the gap between germline ends came to 17 bases. Germline CDR1 MNHEY, CDR2 SVGAGI. The CDR3 sequence: CASRPTGTGGNTIYF. For the CDR3, the DNA is TGTGCCAGCCGTCCCACAGGGACGGGTGGAAACACCATATATTTT.

This clone was detected only once. The genes are TRBV11-3 and TRBJ2-3; 8 positions agree with TRBD2. J lost 4 bases, V lost 0 bases, and 9 bases had no gene match. CDR1 is SGHNT and CDR2 is YENEEA in the germline V gene. There are 17 residues in the CDR3. The CDR3 DNA reads TGTGCCAGCAGCTTAGATTACCCCGGGAGGGGATCAGATACGCAGTATTTT. Protein: CASSLDYPGRGSDTQYF.

The chain uses TRBV19 and TRBJ1-6, with D tentatively TRBD1 (5 bases). This CDR3 has 14 residues. Per germline, CDR1 LNHDA and CDR2 SQIVND (reference sequence). V lost 4 bases and J lost 9, with 13 bases in between. In nucleotides, the CDR3 is TGTGCCAGTAGTACCACAGGCGCTGGTTCACCCCTCCACTTT. Translated, it gives CASSTTGAGSPLHF.

This clone has only one observation. V and J are TRBV5-4 and TRBJ2-2; D gene ambiguous. The CDR3 length is 15 residues. The V end was cut by 4 bases, the J end by 0 bases, with 10 bases between. The germline V gene has CDR1 SGHNT and CDR2 YYREEE (reference sequence). The CDR3 sequence is CASSTSGSNTGELFF. The DNA for the CDR3 is TGTGCCAGCAGCACGAGTGGATCGAACACCGGGGAGCTGTTTTTT.

This chain uses TRBV5-4 with TRBJ1-1; possible D gene TRBD1, 5 bases. Trimming took off 5 bases at V and 2 bases at J, with 16 bases between the two ends. Germline V CDR1 and CDR2: SGHNT, YYREEE (reference sequence). The CDR3 is made up of 15 amino acids. The CDR3 region is CASSHPTGANTEAFF. The CDR3 DNA reads TGTGCCAGCAGTCACCCCACAGGTGCAAACACTGAAGCTTTCTTT. Based on the CDR3 plus reference TRBV5-4 and TRBJ1-1, the full variable domain is ETGVTQSPTHLIKTRGQQVTLRCSSQSGHNTVSWYQQALGQGPQFIFQYYREEENGRGNFPPRFSGLQFPNYSSELNVNALELDDSALYLCASSHPTGANTEAFFGQGTRLTVV.

The chain uses TRBV27 and TRBJ2-3; D gene unclear. This CDR3 is built from 11 residues. V lost 9 bases, J lost 7 bases, and 11 bases lay in between. Germline assignment: CDR1 MNHEY and CDR2 SMNVEV (reference sequence). DNA for the CDR3: TGTGCCAGTAAACTGGTAAATACGCAGTATTTT. Its protein product is CASKLVNTQYF.

The chain uses TRBV11-2 and TRBJ1-1, with TRBD1 matching 7 bases. V gave up 1 base and J gave up 0 bases; unmatched junction bases: 5. Germline CDR1 reads SGHAT; CDR2 reads FQNNGV. The length of the CDR3 is 16 residues. The CDR3 bases are TGTGCCAGCAGCTTAGCGTCAGGGGGGCTGAACACTGAAGCTTTCTTT. Its protein product is CASSLASGGLNTEAFF.

The chain has TRBV5-1 and TRBJ1-3; the D is unclear. The CDR3 runs to 14 residues. Trimming left V 0 bases short and J 9 bases short, with 13 bases between. In germline, CDR1 is SGHRS, CDR2 YFSETQ. DNA of the CDR3: TGCGCCAGCAGCTTGGCTCCGATGCCAGGCACCATATATTTT. Encoded protein: CASSLAPMPGTIYF.

This chain uses TRBV7-3 with TRBJ2-5, with D uncertain. Trimming took 1 base from V and 4 from J, leaving 13 bases between them. The CDR3 sequence is 15 residues long. Germline CDR1 is SGHTA and CDR2 is FQGTGA. The DNA for the CDR3 is TGTGCCAGCAGCTTAAATGGCGTGGGCGGAGAGACCCAGTACTTC. This codes for CASSLNGVGGETQYF.

With regard to this clone: The sample holds other DNA sequences that translate to the same CDR3. DNA of the CDR3: TGTGCCATCAGTGAGTCTGTGGGAGGGCCATACGAGCAGTACTTC. Encoded protein: CAISESVGGPYEQYF. The chain employs TRBV10-3 and TRBJ2-7, with 7 bases aligning to TRBD2. CDR1 is ENHRY and CDR2 is SYGVKD in the germline V gene. The J segment lost 4 bases and the V segment lost 0 bases, leaving 6 bases of the junction unmatched. This CDR3 region has 15 residues.

The CDR3 DNA sequence: TGTGCCAGCAGTTCGGAACAGATGCGTGAAAAACTGTTTTTT. Its protein product is CASSSEQMREKLFF. The chain employs TRBV28 and TRBJ1-4; D remains unclear. V was clipped by 4 bases and J by 7 bases, with 13 bases between them. Looked up from germline, CDR1 is MDHEN and CDR2 is SYDVKM. This CDR3 is built from 14 residues.